Sequencing of this T cell receptor beta chain was carried out in a study of patients and donors after allogeneic stem cell transplantation. A single record per CDR3 protein comes from TCRdb applying MiXCR to the RT-PCR reads. This sample has roughly 940,000 distinct CDR3 sequences; roughly 17% occur once, and the top ten carry about 6%. Germline loops: CDR1 SGHVS, CDR2 FNYEAQ. V was trimmed by 5 bases and J by 4 bases, leaving 14 bases between them. This CDR3 region has 14 residues. The chain recombines TRBV7-6 with TRBJ1-1; tentatively, D is TRBD1 (5 bases). Material: blood, either unsorted or a sorted T cell fraction (not recorded which). The origin of this receptor is a human donor who was either an allogeneic HSCT recipient or a stem cell or donor lymphocyte infusion donor (not recorded which). It is not recorded whose cells these are; they may come from a transplant donor. CDR3 nucleotides: TGTGCCAGCAGCCCCCAACAGGCAGGCACTGAAGCTTTCTTT. It codes for CASSPQQAGTEAFF.